The 9 T cell receptor beta chains below all came from one sample that was sequenced in a study of patients and donors after allogeneic stem cell transplantation. TCRdb reprocessed the RT-PCR reads via MiXCR and lists one record per CDR3 protein. The profile shows fewer than 250,000 distinct CDR3 sequences, 14% of them singletons. Sequencing input: blood, either unsorted or a sorted T cell fraction (not recorded which). The receptors originated from a human donor who was either an allogeneic HSCT recipient or a stem cell or donor lymphocyte infusion donor (not recorded which). It is not recorded whose cells these are; they may come from a transplant donor.

This clonotype has a handful of counts. The rearrangement links TRBV20-1 to TRBJ2-3, with D hard to call. Deletions cut 3 bases from V and 2 bases from J, with 9 bases between. The CDR3 has 13 amino acids. CDR1 and CDR2 (germline): DFQATT, SNEGSKA (reference sequence). Written as DNA, the CDR3 is TGCAGTGCTAGGCCCCCTTCCACAGATACGCAGTATTTT. Protein: CSARPPSTDTQYF.

The rearrangement joins TRBV7-2 to TRBJ2-7, with D perhaps matching TRBD2 (5 bases). CDR1 is SGHTA, CDR2 FQGNSA, per germline. The CDR3 sequence is 14 residues long. Trimming stripped 4 bases from V and 3 bases from J, with 13 bases between. DNA for the CDR3: TGTGCCAGCAGCTCCCTAGCCGGAAACTACGAGCAGTACTTC. Translated: CASSSLAGNYEQYF.

This clonotype has a count of ten or more. This rearrangement joins TRBV12-3 or TRBV12-4 to TRBJ2-1; 7 bases are shared with TRBD2. The J segment lost 0 bases and the V segment lost 2 bases, leaving 7 bases of the junction unmatched. There are 17 residues in the CDR3. The CDR3 DNA sequence: TGTGCCAGCAGTTTAATCCCAGCGGGGAGCTCCTACAATGAGCAGTTCTTC. Translating gives CASSLIPAGSSYNEQFF.

V usage is TRBV18 and J usage is TRBJ2-4; 8 nucleotides agree with TRBD1. CDR1 KGHSH and CDR2 LQKENI come from the germline V gene. The CDR3 runs 14 residues. Trimming cost V 3 bases and J 8 bases; bases outside gene matches: 6. CDR3 coding DNA: TGTGCCAGCTCACCGTCGATACAGGGGGACATTCAGTACTTC. As protein: CASSPSIQGDIQYF.

In its sample, this clonotype was seen many times. The chain has TRBV7-2 and TRBJ1-5; D is perhaps TRBD1 (5 bases). Looked up from germline, CDR1 is SGHTA and CDR2 is FQGNSA. CDR3 size: 16 residues. V was trimmed by 2 bases and J by 2 bases, leaving 13 bases between them. CDR3 loop: CASSLNAGNRNQPQHF. The CDR3 DNA sequence: TGTGCCAGCAGCTTAAATGCAGGGAATCGCAATCAGCCCCAGCATTTT.

This clonotype was seen just once. The chain carries TRBV3-1 and TRBJ2-1; 8 nucleotides align to TRBD2. The V gene's germline CDR1 is LGHDT and CDR2 YNNKEL (reference sequence). The CDR3 runs 20 residues. Unmatched junction bases numbered 13, after V lost 0 bases and J lost 0 bases. CDR3 loop: CASSQERSSGGKSSYNEQFF. In DNA, the CDR3 is TGTGCCAGCAGCCAAGAGCGTTCCAGCGGGGGAAAGAGCTCCTACAATGAGCAGTTCTTC.

This clonotype came up a few times. The chain has TRBV19 and TRBJ1-1; D perhaps matches TRBD1 (6 bases). The V gene's germline CDR1 is LNHDA and CDR2 SQIVND (reference sequence). The CDR3 is made up of 15 amino acids. The V end lost 6 bases, the J end lost 4 bases, and 18 bases lay between the germline ends. Here the CDR3 reads CASSWTANSATEAFF. Written as DNA, the CDR3 is TGTGCCAGTAGCTGGACAGCCAATTCTGCCACTGAAGCTTTCTTT.

V gene TRBV5-4 combines with J gene TRBJ2-2, with D possibly TRBD2 on 5 matching bases. Trimming removed 4 bases at V and 2 bases at J, with 12 bases between. Germline values: CDR1 SGHNT, CDR2 YYREEE (reference sequence). This CDR3 region has 15 residues. In DNA form, the CDR3 reads TGTGCCAGCAGCCTCCCGACGGGAAACACCGGGGAGCTGTTTTTT. Translating it yields CASSLPTGNTGELFF.

This rearrangement joins TRBV5-4 to TRBJ1-1; D is unclear. Germline loops: CDR1 SGHNT, CDR2 YYREEE (reference sequence). The CDR3 runs 14 residues. Trimming left V 1 base short and J 3 bases short, with 10 bases between. The CDR3 DNA reads as TGTGCCAGCAGCTTGAGGACTCACGACACTGAAGCTTTCTTT. Translation gives CASSLRTHDTEAFF. Using reference TRBV5-4 and TRBJ1-1 for the parts outside the CDR3, the full variable domain is ETGVTQSPTHLIKTRGQQVTLRCSSQSGHNTVSWYQQALGQGPQFIFQYYREEENGRGNFPPRFSGLQFPNYSSELNVNALELDDSALYLCASSLRTHDTEAFFGQGTRLTVV.